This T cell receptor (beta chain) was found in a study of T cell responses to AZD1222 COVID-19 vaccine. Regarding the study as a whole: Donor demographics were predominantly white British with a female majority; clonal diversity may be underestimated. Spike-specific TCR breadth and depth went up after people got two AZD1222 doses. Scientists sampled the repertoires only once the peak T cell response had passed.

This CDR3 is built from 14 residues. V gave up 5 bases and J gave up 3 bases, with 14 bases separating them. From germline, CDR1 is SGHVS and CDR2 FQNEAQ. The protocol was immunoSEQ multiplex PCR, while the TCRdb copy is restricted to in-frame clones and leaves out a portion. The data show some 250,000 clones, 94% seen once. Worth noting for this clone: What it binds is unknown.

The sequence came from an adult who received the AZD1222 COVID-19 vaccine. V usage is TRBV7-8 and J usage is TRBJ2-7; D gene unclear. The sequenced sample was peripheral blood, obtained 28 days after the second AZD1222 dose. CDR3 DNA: TGTGCCAGCAGCCGTGGACGGCTAGACTACGAGCAGTACTTC. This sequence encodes CASSRGRLDYEQYF.